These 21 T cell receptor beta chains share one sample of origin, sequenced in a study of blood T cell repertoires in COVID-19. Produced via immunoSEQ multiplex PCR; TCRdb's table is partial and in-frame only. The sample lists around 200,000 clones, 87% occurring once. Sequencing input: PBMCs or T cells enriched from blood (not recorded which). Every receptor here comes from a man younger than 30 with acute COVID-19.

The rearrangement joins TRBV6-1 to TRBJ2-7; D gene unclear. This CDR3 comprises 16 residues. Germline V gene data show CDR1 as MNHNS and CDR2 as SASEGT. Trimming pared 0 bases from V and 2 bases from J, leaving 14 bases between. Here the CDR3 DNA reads TGTGCCAGCAGTGAAGCGGCGCCGGAGTGGACCTACGAGCAGTACTTC. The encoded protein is CASSEAAPEWTYEQYF.

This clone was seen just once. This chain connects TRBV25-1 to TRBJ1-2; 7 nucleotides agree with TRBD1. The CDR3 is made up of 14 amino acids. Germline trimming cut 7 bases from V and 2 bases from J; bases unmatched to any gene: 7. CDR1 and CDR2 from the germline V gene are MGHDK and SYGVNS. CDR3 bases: TGTGCCAGCACTAGGGACAGTGGGAACTATGGCTACACCTTC. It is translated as CASTRDSGNYGYTF.

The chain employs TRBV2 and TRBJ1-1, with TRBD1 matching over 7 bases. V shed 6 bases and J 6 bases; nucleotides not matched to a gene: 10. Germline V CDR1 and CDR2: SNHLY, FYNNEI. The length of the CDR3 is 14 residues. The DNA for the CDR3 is TGTGCCAGCAGAAGTCTGAAGGGGGCCCCTGAAGCTTTCTTT. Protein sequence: CASRSLKGAPEAFF. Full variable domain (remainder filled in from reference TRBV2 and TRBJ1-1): EPEVTQTPSHQVTQMGQEVILRCVPISNHLYFYWYRQILGQKVEFLVSFYNNEISEKSEIFDDQFSVERPDGSNFTLKIRSTKLEDSAMYFCASRSLKGAPEAFFGQGTRLTVV.

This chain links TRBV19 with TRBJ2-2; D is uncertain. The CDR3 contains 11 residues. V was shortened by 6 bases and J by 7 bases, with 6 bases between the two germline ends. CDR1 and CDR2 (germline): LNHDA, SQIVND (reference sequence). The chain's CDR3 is CASSPIGELFF. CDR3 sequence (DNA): TGTGCCAGTAGCCCAATCGGGGAGCTGTTTTTT.

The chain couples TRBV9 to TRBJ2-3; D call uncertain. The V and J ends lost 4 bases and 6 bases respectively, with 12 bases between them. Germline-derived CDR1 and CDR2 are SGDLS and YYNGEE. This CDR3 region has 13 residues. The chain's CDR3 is CASSSRPGDTQYF. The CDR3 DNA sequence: TGTGCCAGCAGCTCCCGCCCCGGGGATACGCAGTATTTT.

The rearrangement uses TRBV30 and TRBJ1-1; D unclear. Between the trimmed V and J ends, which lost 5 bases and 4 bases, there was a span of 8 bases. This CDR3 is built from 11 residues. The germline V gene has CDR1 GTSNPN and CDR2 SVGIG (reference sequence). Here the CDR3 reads CAWHLGTEAFF. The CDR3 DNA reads TGTGCCTGGCACCTAGGCACTGAAGCTTTCTTT.

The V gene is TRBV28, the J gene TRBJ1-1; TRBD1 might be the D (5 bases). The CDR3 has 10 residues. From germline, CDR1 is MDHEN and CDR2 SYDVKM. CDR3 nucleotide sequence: TGTGCGGTTACAGGCGGTGAAGCTTTCTTT. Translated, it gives CAVTGGEAFF.

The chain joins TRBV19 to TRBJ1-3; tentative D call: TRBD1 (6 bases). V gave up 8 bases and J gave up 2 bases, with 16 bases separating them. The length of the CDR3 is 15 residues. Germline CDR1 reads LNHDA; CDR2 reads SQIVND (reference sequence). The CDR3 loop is CASVSTGGTGNTIYF. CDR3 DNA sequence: TGTGCCAGTGTTTCTACGGGGGGCACTGGAAACACCATATATTTT.

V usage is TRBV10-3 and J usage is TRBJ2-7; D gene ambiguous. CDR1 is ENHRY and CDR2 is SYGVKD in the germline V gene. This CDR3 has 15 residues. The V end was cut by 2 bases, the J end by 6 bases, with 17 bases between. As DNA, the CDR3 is TGTGCCATCAGTGAGCTTTCCCCAAATAAGCTCGAGCAGTACTTC. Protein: CAISELSPNKLEQYF.

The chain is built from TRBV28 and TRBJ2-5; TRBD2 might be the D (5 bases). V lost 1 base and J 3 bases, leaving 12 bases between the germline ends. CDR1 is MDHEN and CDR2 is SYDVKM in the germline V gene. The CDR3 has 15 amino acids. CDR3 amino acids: CASSLSEGLEETQYF. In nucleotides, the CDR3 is TGTGCCAGCAGTTTATCTGAGGGTTTGGAAGAGACCCAGTACTTC.

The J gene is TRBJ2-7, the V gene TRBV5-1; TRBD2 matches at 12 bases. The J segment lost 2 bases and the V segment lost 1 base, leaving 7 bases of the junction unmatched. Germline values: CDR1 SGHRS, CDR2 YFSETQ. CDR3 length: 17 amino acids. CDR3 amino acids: CASSLYGTSGLAYEQYF. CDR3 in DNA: TGCGCCAGCAGCTTGTACGGGACTAGCGGGTTAGCCTACGAGCAGTACTTC.

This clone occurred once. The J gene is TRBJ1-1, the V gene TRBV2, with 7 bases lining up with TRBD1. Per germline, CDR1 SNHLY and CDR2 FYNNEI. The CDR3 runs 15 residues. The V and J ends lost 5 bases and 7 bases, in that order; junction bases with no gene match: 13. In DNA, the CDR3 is TGTGCCAGCAGTCCAACAGGGGAGGCCTTGAGTGAAGCTTTCTTT. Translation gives CASSPTGEALSEAFF.

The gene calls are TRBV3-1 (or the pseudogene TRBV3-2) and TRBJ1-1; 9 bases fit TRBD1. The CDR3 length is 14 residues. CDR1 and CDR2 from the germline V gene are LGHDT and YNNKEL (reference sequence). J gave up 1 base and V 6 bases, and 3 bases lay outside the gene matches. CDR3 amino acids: CASSDRGGNTEAFF. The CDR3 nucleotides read TGTGCCAGCAGTGACAGGGGGGGGAACACTGAAGCTTTCTTT.

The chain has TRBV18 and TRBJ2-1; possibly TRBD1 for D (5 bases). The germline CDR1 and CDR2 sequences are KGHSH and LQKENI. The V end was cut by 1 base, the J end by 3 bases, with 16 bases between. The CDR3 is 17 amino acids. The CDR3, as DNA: TGTGCCAGCTCACCACAATTCGATCAGGGATACTACAATGAGCAGTTCTTC. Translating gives CASSPQFDQGYYNEQFF.

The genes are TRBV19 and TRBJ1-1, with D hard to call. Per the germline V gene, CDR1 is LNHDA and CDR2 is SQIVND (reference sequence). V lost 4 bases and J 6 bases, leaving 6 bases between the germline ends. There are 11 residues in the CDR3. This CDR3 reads CASSNNAEAFF. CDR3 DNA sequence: TGTGCCAGTAGTAACAACGCTGAAGCTTTCTTT.

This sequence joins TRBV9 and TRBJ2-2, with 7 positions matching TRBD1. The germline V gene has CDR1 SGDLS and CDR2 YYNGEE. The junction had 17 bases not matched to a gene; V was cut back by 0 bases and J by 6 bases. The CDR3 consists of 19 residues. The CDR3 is CASSVGAGERGRIAGELFF. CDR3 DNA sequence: TGTGCCAGCAGCGTAGGGGCTGGTGAAAGGGGGCGTATAGCCGGGGAGCTGTTTTTT.

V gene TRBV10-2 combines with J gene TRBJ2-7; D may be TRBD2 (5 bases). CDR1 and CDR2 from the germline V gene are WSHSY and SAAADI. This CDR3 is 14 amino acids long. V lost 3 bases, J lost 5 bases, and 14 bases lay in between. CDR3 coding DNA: TGCGCCAGCAGTGAAAGGACTCCCCCTAACGAGCAGTACTTC. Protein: CASSERTPPNEQYF.

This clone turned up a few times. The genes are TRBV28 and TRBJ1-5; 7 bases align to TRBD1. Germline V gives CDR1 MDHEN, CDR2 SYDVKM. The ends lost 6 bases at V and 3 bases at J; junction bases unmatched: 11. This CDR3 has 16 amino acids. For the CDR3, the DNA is TGTGCCAGCAGCCCATCGCAGGGGGGTTTCAATCAGCCCCAGCATTTT. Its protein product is CASSPSQGGFNQPQHF.

CDR3 nucleotides: TGTGCCAGTTTAAGGATACAGGGCAGCAATCAGCCCCAGCATTTT. Residues: CASLRIQGSNQPQHF. The chain links TRBV19 to TRBJ1-5; TRBD1 is a possible D gene (6 bases). Trimming took 8 bases from V and 1 from J, leaving 15 bases between them. CDR3 length equals 15 residues. The germline gives CDR1 LNHDA, CDR2 SQIVND (reference sequence).

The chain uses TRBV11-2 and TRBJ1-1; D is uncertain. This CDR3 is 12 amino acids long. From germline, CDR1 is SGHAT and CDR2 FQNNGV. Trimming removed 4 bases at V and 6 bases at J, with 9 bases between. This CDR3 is CASSWRKAEAFF. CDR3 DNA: TGTGCCAGCAGCTGGCGGAAGGCTGAAGCTTTCTTT.

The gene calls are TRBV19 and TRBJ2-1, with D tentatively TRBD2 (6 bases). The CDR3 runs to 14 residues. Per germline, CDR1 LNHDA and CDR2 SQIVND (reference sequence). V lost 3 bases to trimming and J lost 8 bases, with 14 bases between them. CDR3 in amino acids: CASSMTGATYEQFF. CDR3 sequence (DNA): TGTGCCAGTAGTATGACGGGAGCTACATATGAGCAGTTCTTC.